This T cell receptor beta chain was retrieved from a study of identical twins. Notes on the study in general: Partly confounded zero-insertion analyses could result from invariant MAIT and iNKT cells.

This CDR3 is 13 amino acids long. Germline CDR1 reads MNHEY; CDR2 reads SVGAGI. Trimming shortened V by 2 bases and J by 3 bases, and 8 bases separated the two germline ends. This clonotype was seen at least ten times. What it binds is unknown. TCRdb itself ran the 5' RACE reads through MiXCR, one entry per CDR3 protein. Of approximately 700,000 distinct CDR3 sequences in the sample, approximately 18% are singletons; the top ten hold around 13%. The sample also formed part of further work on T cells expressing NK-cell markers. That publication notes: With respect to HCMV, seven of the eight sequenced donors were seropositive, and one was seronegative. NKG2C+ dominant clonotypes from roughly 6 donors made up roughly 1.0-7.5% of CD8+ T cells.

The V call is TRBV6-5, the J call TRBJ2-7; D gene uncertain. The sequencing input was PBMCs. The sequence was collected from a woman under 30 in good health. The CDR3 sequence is CASSYGPNYEQYF. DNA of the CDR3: TGTGCCAGCAGTTACGGGCCCAACTACGAGCAGTACTTC.